These T cell receptor beta chains were read from a single sample in a study of graft-versus-host responses after intestinal transplantation. Generated by immunoSEQ multiplex PCR, the TCRdb table keeps only in-frame clones and is missing some. Found here are about 100,000 clones, less than 90% of them singletons; the top ten hold around 0.95%. These receptors are not linked to any known antigen. The sample here was unstimulated CD4+ T cells sorted from spleen or lymph node cells, taken before transplant. The receptor source for this set is a human donor who was the organ donor for an intestinal transplant. Both conserved end residues are part of each CDR3. The order of the fields is V gene, clone size, CDR3 protein. Clone size is not always given. Where it is, it says once, few, many or a class for expanded clones.

V: TRBV28
size: once
CDR3: CASRQGVLTNEKLFF

V: TRBV28
size: NA
CDR3: CASSSSFSIGGTNTEAFF

V: TRBV27
size: NA
CDR3: CASPEGTGPYEQYF

V: TRBV7-3
size: NA
CDR3: CASSGNTGELFF

V: TRBV19
size: NA
CDR3: CASNLGGPTDTQYF

V: TRBV27
size: NA
CDR3: CASTPSCNQYF

V: TRBV7-2
size: NA
CDR3: CASSLGLGSGYTF

V: TRBV28
size: NA
CDR3: CASSLAAGGFQPQHF

V: TRBV4-2
size: once
CDR3: CASSLSKTGHQLSRSGNTIYF

V: TRBV6-1
size: NA
CDR3: CASSEAWGGARRDTEAFF

V: TRBV6-1
size: NA
CDR3: CASSDAPGQHYGYTF

V: TRBV9
size: NA
CDR3: CASSPYSGYSGELFF

V: TRBV25-1
size: once
CDR3: CASSENTGELFF

V: TRBV9
size: NA
CDR3: CASSPSEGSSYGYTF

V: TRBV7-2
size: NA
CDR3: CASSLERKGGSDERYF

V: TRBV5-1
size: NA
CDR3: CASSLAAYQETQYF

V: TRBV15
size: NA
CDR3: CATSREIRRAANYGYTF

V: TRBV30
size: NA
CDR3: CAWSENRGEQFF

V: TRBV7-9
size: NA
CDR3: CASSLGGGPDQPQHF

V: TRBV6-6
size: NA
CDR3: CASSRQASNQPQHF

V: TRBV5-1
size: NA
CDR3: CASSPQGSSNSYEQYF

V: TRBV14
size: NA
CDR3: CASSQDSRRETQYF

V: TRBV5-8
size: NA
CDR3: CASSSESTDTQYF

V: TRBV28
size: NA
CDR3: CASSLARSRTGRSGYTF

V: TRBV14
size: NA
CDR3: CASSHTSDEQYF

V: TRBV4-2
size: NA
CDR3: CASSQAFSGYTF

V: TRBV7-8
size: once
CDR3: CASSSILTGQGALLTQYF

V: TRBV6-1
size: NA
CDR3: CASSEEGGSNQPQHF

V: TRBV5-1
size: NA
CDR3: CASSRGQSHQETQYF

V: TRBV5-1
size: NA
CDR3: CASSRLAGAGNTQYF

V: TRBV2
size: NA
CDR3: CASTEEAKNIQYF

V: TRBV2
size: NA
CDR3: CASSIWGGLGTDTQYF

V: TRBV7-9
size: NA
CDR3: CASSPGPYEQYF

V: TRBV6-6
size: NA
CDR3: CASSYSGVGTEAFF

V: TRBV14
size: NA
CDR3: CASSRNTDTQYF

V: TRBV19
size: NA
CDR3: CATEGDRGREQYF

V: TRBV5-1
size: once
CDR3: CASSLARSDTEAFF

V: TRBV4-1
size: once
CDR3: CASSPRVIGPGTNEKLFF

V: TRBV6-6
size: NA
CDR3: CASTGVGDSPLHF

V: TRBV5-6
size: NA
CDR3: CASSLEGRLSEKLFF

V: TRBV10-1
size: NA
CDR3: CASSEWGQGANTGELFF

V: TRBV19
size: once
CDR3: CATKPTAMNTEAFF

V: TRBV6-5
size: NA
CDR3: CASSLTGTGGYTF

V: TRBV5-6
size: NA
CDR3: CASSLWSIIHNEQFF

V: TRBV25-1
size: NA
CDR3: CASSGGPRDLYGKLFF

V: TRBV27
size: once
CDR3: CASRNSGGRGTGELFF

V: TRBV29-1
size: once
CDR3: CSGGTGSTEAFF

V: TRBV7-2
size: NA
CDR3: CASSVQGQGFSYTF

V: TRBV7-9
size: NA
CDR3: CASSLSGSRGYGYTF

V: TRBV7-9
size: few
CDR3: CASIPGNTNTEAFF

V: TRBV5-1
size: once
CDR3: CASSAGGTRRPGETQYF

V: TRBV5-6
size: NA
CDR3: CASSSDPLLDEAGTQYF

V: TRBV19
size: NA
CDR3: CASSLATGIANQPQHF

V: TRBV1
size: NA
CDR3: CTSSQVPGRLDYGYTF

V: TRBV7-2
size: NA
CDR3: CASSISISGGSSYNEQFF

V: TRBV11-2
size: NA
CDR3: CASSSMLNTIYF

V: TRBV25-1
size: NA
CDR3: CASSPWGGSNSPLHF